The clone carrying this TCR beta chain was counted a single time. The sample belongs to a study of blood T cell repertoires in COVID-19. The CDR3 covers 13 residues. Germline V gene lookup returns CDR1 PRHDT and CDR2 FYEKMQ (reference sequence). V was clipped by 5 bases and J by 2 bases, with 9 bases between them. Assay used: immunoSEQ multiplex PCR; TCRdb lists only in-frame clones, some missing. The top ten hold 1.8% of the sample, which has fewer than 600,000 clones, approximately 87% seen once. Assignment of participants to cohorts was predicated upon participant-reported clinical history. The chain links TRBV13 to TRBJ1-2; D is unresolved. Sequenced sample: PBMCs or T cells enriched from blood (not recorded which). The clonotype was recovered from a woman aged 40-49 years who had recovered from COVID-19. CDR3 nucleotide sequence: TGTGCCAGCAGCCCGAGGGAGAACTATGGCTACACCTTC. It encodes CASSPRENYGYTF.